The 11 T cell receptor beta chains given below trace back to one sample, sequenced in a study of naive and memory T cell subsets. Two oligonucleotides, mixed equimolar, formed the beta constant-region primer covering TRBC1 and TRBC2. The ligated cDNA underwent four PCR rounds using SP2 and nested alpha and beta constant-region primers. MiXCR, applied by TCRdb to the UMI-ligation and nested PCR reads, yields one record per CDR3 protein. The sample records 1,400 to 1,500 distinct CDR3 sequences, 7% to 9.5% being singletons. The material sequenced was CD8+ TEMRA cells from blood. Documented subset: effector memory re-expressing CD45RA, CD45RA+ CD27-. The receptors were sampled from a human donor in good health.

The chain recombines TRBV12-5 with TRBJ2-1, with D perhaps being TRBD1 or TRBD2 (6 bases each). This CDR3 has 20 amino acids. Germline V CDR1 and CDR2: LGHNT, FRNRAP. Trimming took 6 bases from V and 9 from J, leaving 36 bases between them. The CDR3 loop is CASGTPGHPRGDSISIEQFF. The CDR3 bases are TGTGCTAGTGGGACCCCGGGACACCCGCGAGGGGACTCGATCTCGATTGAGCAGTTCTTC.

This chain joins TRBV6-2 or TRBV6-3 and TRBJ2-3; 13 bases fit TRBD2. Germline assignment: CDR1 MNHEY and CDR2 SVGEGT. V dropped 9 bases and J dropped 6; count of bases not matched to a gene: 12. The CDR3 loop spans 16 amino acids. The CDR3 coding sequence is TGTGCCAGTAGAAATGGACTAGCGGGAGATGTGGATACGCAGTATTTT. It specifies CASRNGLAGDVDTQYF.

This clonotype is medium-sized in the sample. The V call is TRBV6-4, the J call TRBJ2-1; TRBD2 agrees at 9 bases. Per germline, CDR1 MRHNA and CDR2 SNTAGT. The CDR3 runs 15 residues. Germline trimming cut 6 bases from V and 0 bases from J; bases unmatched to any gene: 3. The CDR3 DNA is TGTGCCAGCAGCTTAGCGGGAGACTCCTACAATGAGCAGTTCTTC. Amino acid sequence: CASSLAGDSYNEQFF.

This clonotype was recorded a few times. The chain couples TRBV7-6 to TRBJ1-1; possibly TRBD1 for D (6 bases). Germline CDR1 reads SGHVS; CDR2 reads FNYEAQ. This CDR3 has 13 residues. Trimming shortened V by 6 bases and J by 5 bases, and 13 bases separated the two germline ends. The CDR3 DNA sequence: TGTGCCAGCAGTCGCCCACAGGGTACTGAAGCTTTCTTT. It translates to CASSRPQGTEAFF.

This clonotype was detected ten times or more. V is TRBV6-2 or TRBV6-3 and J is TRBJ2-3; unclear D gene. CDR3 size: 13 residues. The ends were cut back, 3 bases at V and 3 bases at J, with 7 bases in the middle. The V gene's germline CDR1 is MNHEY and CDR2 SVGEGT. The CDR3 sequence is CASSYLVTDTQYF. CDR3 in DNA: TGTGCCAGCAGTTATCTAGTGACAGATACGCAGTATTTT.

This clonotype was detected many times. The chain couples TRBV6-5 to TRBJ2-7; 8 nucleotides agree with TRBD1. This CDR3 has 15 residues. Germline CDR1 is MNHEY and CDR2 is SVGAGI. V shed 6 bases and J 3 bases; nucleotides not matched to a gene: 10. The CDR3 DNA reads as TGTGCCAGCAGCCCGACAGGGGCGGACTTCTACGAGCAGTACTTC. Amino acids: CASSPTGADFYEQYF.

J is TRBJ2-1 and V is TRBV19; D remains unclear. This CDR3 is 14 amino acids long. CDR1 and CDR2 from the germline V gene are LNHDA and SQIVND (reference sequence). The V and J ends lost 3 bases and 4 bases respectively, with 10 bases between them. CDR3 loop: CASSILGRYNEQFF. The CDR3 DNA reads TGTGCCAGTAGTATTCTGGGTCGTTACAATGAGCAGTTCTTC.

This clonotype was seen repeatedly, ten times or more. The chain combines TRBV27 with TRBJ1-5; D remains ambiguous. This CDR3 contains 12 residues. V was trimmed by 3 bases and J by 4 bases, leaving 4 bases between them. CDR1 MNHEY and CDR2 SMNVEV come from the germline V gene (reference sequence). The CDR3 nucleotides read TGTGCCAGCAGTTTTCGGAATCAGCCCCAGCATTTT. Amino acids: CASSFRNQPQHF.

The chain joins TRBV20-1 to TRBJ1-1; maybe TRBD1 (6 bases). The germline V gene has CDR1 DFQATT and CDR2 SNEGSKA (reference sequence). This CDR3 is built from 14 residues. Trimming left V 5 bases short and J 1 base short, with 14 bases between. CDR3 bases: TGCAGTGCTTTCCCCCCGGGACAGAACACTGAAGCTTTCTTT. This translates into CSAFPPGQNTEAFF.

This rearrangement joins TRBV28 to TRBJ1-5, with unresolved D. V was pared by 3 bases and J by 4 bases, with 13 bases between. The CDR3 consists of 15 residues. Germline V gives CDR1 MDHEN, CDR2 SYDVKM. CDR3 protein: CASSLIEGMNQPQHF. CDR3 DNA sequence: TGTGCCAGCAGTTTGATCGAGGGTATGAATCAGCCCCAGCATTTT.

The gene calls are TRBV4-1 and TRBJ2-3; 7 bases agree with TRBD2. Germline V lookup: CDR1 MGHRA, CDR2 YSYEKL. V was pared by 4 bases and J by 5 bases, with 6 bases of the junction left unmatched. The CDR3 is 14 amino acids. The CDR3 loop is CASSPVAGVDTQYF. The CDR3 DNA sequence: TGCGCCAGCAGCCCAGTGGCGGGAGTAGATACGCAGTATTTT.